What follows are 2 T cell receptor beta chains derived from one specimen sequenced in a study of blood T cell repertoires in COVID-19. Only in-frame clones appear in the TCRdb table, and some are missing; sequencing was by immunoSEQ multiplex PCR. The profile covers fewer than 250,000 clones, with around four fifths appearing a single time and roughly 0.91% taken by the ten largest. Material for sequencing was peripheral blood. Every receptor here comes from a man in his fifties or sixties with COVID-19, enrolled during active disease.

The CDR3 nucleotides read TGCGCCAGCGCACTAGCGGGCACAGATACGCAGTATTTT. It specifies CASALAGTDTQYF. The chain recombines TRBV10-2 with TRBJ2-3, with 8 bases lining up with TRBD2. The V gene end was trimmed by 8 bases and the J gene end by 1 base; junction bases not matched to a gene: 2. In germline, CDR1 is WSHSY, CDR2 SAAADI. This CDR3 spans 13 amino acids.

Here the CDR3 DNA reads TGTGCCAGCAGCAAACACAGGGGGAAGGACACTGAAGCTTTCTTT. Residues: CASSKHRGKDTEAFF. This chain connects TRBV9 to TRBJ1-1; 8 positions agree with TRBD1. The CDR3 is made up of 15 amino acids. Germline assignment: CDR1 SGDLS and CDR2 YYNGEE. V lost 4 bases and J lost 3; bases outside the gene matches: 8.